Below are 23 T cell receptor beta chains sequenced from a single sample in a study of Tregs in tolerant kidney transplant recipients. Related graft donors supplied nonmyeloablative bone marrow transplants, and mixed chimerism was transient. The method was immunoSEQ multiplex PCR; TCRdb's version includes in-frame clones alone and lacks a portion of them. The repertoire holds 81,000 or so clones, with roughly 90% as singletons. The sequences come from CD4+ T cells from blood (PBMCs), collected 24 months after the transplant. These receptors were collected from a human patient who received a combined kidney and bone marrow transplant. Some T cells may originate from the graft donor.

The gene calls are TRBV10-3 and TRBJ2-1; 8 bases are a match to TRBD1. Germline V gives CDR1 ENHRY, CDR2 SYGVKD. Trimming removed 1 base from V and 5 bases from J; junction bases left unmatched: 4. CDR3 length: 15 residues. The CDR3 DNA is TGTGCCATCAGTGAGTGGGACAGGAGTAACAATGAGCAGTTCTTC. Its protein is CAISEWDRSNNEQFF.

In regard to this clone: The sample contains more than one DNA sequence encoding this CDR3. The CDR3 coding sequence is TGTGCCAGTAGTAACGGACAGGCCCTTTCCCCCCTCCACTTT. This gives the protein CASSNGQALSPLHF. The J gene is TRBJ1-6, the V gene TRBV19; 7 bases align to TRBD1. Germline CDR1 LNHDA, CDR2 SQIVND (reference sequence). The CDR3 has 14 amino acids. Trimming at V came to 4 bases and at J to 13 bases, leaving 10 bases not matched to a gene.

V is TRBV19 and J is TRBJ1-1, with TRBD1 as a possible D gene (6 bases). The CDR3 covers 13 residues. Trimming cost V 1 base and J 3 bases, with 6 bases left between them. Germline V lookup: CDR1 LNHDA, CDR2 SQIVND (reference sequence). The CDR3: CASSIGTDTEAFF. The CDR3 DNA sequence: TGTGCCAGTAGTATAGGGACAGACACTGAAGCTTTCTTT. The full variable domain, completed using reference TRBV19 and TRBJ1-1, is DGGITQSPKYLFRKEGQNVTLSCEQNLNHDAMYWYRQDPGQGLRLIYYSQIVNDFQKGDIAEGYSVSREKKESFPLTVTSAQKNPTAFYLCASSIGTDTEAFFGQGTRLTVV.

This clone was counted between two and nine times. V and J are TRBV19 and TRBJ1-4; 9 nucleotides match TRBD1. After removal of 5 bases from V and 6 bases from J, the junction contained 4 bases not matched to a gene. Germline CDR1 and CDR2: LNHDA and SQIVND (reference sequence). The CDR3 covers 14 residues. CDR3 in amino acids: CASSSTGGYEKLFF. The CDR3 DNA sequence: TGTGCCAGTAGTTCGACAGGGGGTTATGAAAAACTGTTTTTT.

This rearrangement joins TRBV7-2 to TRBJ2-1; the match to TRBD2 covers 15 bases. The germline V gene has CDR1 SGHTA and CDR2 FQGNSA. With 5 bases clipped from V and 6 bases from J, the junction kept 5 bases outside the gene matches. The CDR3 sequence is 16 residues long. The CDR3 DNA reads TGTGCCAGCAGCCTCGGACTAGCGGGAGGGGCCAATGAGCAGTTCTTC. Translation gives CASSLGLAGGANEQFF. Full variable domain (remainder filled in from reference TRBV7-2 and TRBJ2-1): GAGVSQSPSNKVTEKGKDVELRCDPISGHTALYWYRQSLGQGLEFLIYFQGNSAPDKSGLPSDRFSAERTGGSVSTLTIQRTQQEDSAVYLCASSLGLAGGANEQFFGPGTRLTVL.

The chain links TRBV7-2 to TRBJ2-1, with 9 nucleotides matching TRBD1. Germline loops: CDR1 SGHTA, CDR2 FQGNSA. V dropped 5 bases and J dropped 9; count of bases not matched to a gene: 8. The CDR3 extends over 14 amino acids. The CDR3 sequence is CASSLPDRGSEQFF. The CDR3 DNA is TGTGCCAGCAGCCTCCCGGACAGGGGCAGTGAGCAGTTCTTC.

The gene calls are TRBV5-4 and TRBJ2-1; 8 bases are a match to TRBD2. CDR1 is SGHNT, CDR2 YYREEE, per germline (reference sequence). Losses at the gene ends were 2 bases for V and 9 bases for J; bases not matched to a gene: 7. There are 14 residues in the CDR3. The CDR3 sequence: CASSFERERSEQFF. DNA for the CDR3: TGTGCCAGCAGCTTCGAGCGGGAGAGGAGTGAGCAGTTCTTC.

J is TRBJ2-7 and V is TRBV5-1, with 8 bases fitting TRBD1. Germline trimming cut 4 bases from V and 4 bases from J; bases unmatched to any gene: 7. Germline V gives CDR1 SGHRS, CDR2 YFSETQ. The CDR3 length is 14 residues. The chain's CDR3 is CASSQQGVPYEQYF. CDR3 in DNA: TGCGCCAGCAGCCAACAGGGGGTTCCGTACGAGCAGTACTTC.

The genes are TRBV9 and TRBJ2-1; 12 bases are a match to TRBD1. Losses at the gene ends were 3 bases for V and 9 bases for J; bases not matched to a gene: 7. CDR1 is SGDLS and CDR2 is YYNGEE in the germline V gene. The CDR3 runs 15 residues. The CDR3 protein is CASSATGQGASEQFF. The CDR3 nucleotides read TGTGCCAGCAGCGCGACGGGACAGGGGGCCAGTGAGCAGTTCTTC.

J is TRBJ2-1 and V is TRBV4-2; 10 bases line up with TRBD1. The V gene end was trimmed by 0 bases and the J gene end by 9 bases; junction bases not matched to a gene: 20. This CDR3 is 20 amino acids long. The germline gives CDR1 LGHNA, CDR2 YNFKEQ. CDR3 DNA sequence: TGTGCCAGCAGCCAAGACCCCCCCTCCGGGACAGGGGACGCCTTAGGTGAGCAGTTCTTC. It specifies CASSQDPPSGTGDALGEQFF.

V and J are TRBV4-1 and TRBJ2-4; the match to TRBD2 covers 13 bases. The CDR3 consists of 17 residues. Germline CDR1 is MGHRA and CDR2 is YSYEKL. V dropped 6 bases and J dropped 1; count of bases not matched to a gene: 6. The DNA for the CDR3 is TGCGCCAGCAGTCGACTAGCGGGAGGTTCGGCCAAAAACATTCAGTACTTC. Amino acid sequence: CASSRLAGGSAKNIQYF.

This chain connects TRBV7-2 to TRBJ2-7, with D unclear. V was cut by 5 bases and J by 0 bases, with 8 bases left in between. The CDR3 runs to 13 residues. Germline-derived CDR1 and CDR2 are SGHTA and FQGNSA. CDR3 nucleotides: TGTGCCAGCAGCCGCGAGGACTCCTACGAGCAGTACTTC. Residues: CASSREDSYEQYF. Full variable domain (outside the CDR3, taken from reference TRBV7-2 and TRBJ2-7): GAGVSQSPSNKVTEKGKDVELRCDPISGHTALYWYRQSLGQGLEFLIYFQGNSAPDKSGLPSDRFSAERTGGSVSTLTIQRTQQEDSAVYLCASSREDSYEQYFGPGTRLTVT.

The chain joins TRBV18 to TRBJ2-7; TRBD1 matches at 7 bases. V was pared by 5 bases and J by 0 bases, with 13 bases of the junction left unmatched. Germline CDR1 is KGHSH and CDR2 is LQKENI. There are 17 residues in the CDR3. DNA for the CDR3: TGTGCCAGCTCATCACTTTTTACAGGGGAGAGCTCCTACGAGCAGTACTTC. It encodes CASSSLFTGESSYEQYF.

This chain connects TRBV4-1 to TRBJ2-7; TRBD1 matches 10 bases. The junction had 17 bases not matched to a gene; V was cut back by 6 bases and J by 3 bases. The germline V gene encodes CDR1 MGHRA and CDR2 YSYEKL. The CDR3 is 18 amino acids. DNA of the CDR3: TGCGCCAGCAGTAAACTCGAAAGATCCGGGACAGGGGTCTACGAGCAGTACTTC. This encodes CASSKLERSGTGVYEQYF.

The rearrangement uses TRBV19 and TRBJ1-2; TRBD1 aligns across 8 bases. V shed 5 bases, J shed 4 bases, and the junction held 21 bases outside the gene matches. Germline CDR1 is LNHDA and CDR2 is SQIVND (reference sequence). The CDR3 totals 19 residues. The CDR3 coding sequence is TGTGCCAGTAGTCATCCAACCTCCCGCCCCGGGACAGGCTTCTATGGCTACACCTTC. Its protein product is CASSHPTSRPGTGFYGYTF. The whole variable domain, filled in from reference TRBV19 and TRBJ1-2, reads DGGITQSPKYLFRKEGQNVTLSCEQNLNHDAMYWYRQDPGQGLRLIYYSQIVNDFQKGDIAEGYSVSREKKESFPLTVTSAQKNPTAFYLCASSHPTSRPGTGFYGYTFGSGTRLTVV.

The chain carries TRBV18 and TRBJ2-6, with TRBD1 matching 7 bases. Germline V gives CDR1 KGHSH, CDR2 LQKENI. The length of the CDR3 is 18 residues. With 8 bases clipped from V and 0 bases from J, the junction kept 13 bases outside the gene matches. CDR3 bases: TGTGCCAGCACGCCAACGACAGGGCCGACCTCTGGGGCCAACGTCCTGACTTTC. Translation: CASTPTTGPTSGANVLTF.

This chain uses TRBV6-6 with TRBJ1-2; D is undetermined. This CDR3 comprises 11 residues. Looked up from germline, CDR1 is MNHNY and CDR2 is SVGAGI (reference sequence). V shed 2 bases and J shed 7 bases, with 5 bases lying between them. CDR3 bases: TGTGCCAGCAGTTACAATATTGGCTACACCTTC. Its translation is CASSYNIGYTF.

The chain recombines TRBV4-1 with TRBJ2-7; TRBD2 agrees at 9 bases. Germline assignment: CDR1 MGHRA and CDR2 YSYEKL. There are 16 residues in the CDR3. The trim removed 0 bases at V and 2 bases at J, leaving 5 bases unmatched. This chain's CDR3 is CASSQDLGGRAYEQYF. CDR3 bases: TGCGCCAGCAGCCAAGATTTGGGCGGGAGGGCCTACGAGCAGTACTTC.

This clone came up a few times. The chain has TRBV10-3 and TRBJ2-7, with 7 bases fitting TRBD2. J gave up 1 base and V 6 bases, and 6 bases lay outside the gene matches. Germline V gene lookup returns CDR1 ENHRY and CDR2 SYGVKD. CDR3 length: 14 amino acids. CDR3 sequence (DNA): TGTGCCATCAGAGGACTAGACTTATCCTACGAGCAGTACTTC. Its protein product is CAIRGLDLSYEQYF.

V and J are TRBV5-1 and TRBJ2-2; 10 positions agree with TRBD2. The germline CDR1 and CDR2 sequences are SGHRS and YFSETQ. V dropped 0 bases and J dropped 5; count of bases not matched to a gene: 13. The CDR3 extends over 19 amino acids. CDR3 region: CASSLAVLAGARTTGELFF. As DNA, the CDR3 is TGCGCCAGCAGCTTGGCAGTGCTAGCGGGAGCCCGGACGACCGGGGAGCTGTTTTTT.

The V call is TRBV6-5, the J call TRBJ2-1; D may be TRBD1 (5 bases). This CDR3 contains 15 residues. Trimming pared 5 bases from V and 2 bases from J, leaving 13 bases between. CDR1 is MNHEY and CDR2 is SVGAGI in the germline V gene. This chain's CDR3 is CASSRTSRAYNEQFF. The DNA for the CDR3 is TGTGCCAGCAGTCGCACGTCCAGGGCCTACAATGAGCAGTTCTTC.

This chain uses TRBV7-2 with TRBJ2-3; TRBD1 is a possible D gene (6 bases). The CDR3 sequence is 13 residues long. Per the germline V gene, CDR1 is SGHTA and CDR2 is FQGNSA. V lost 4 bases, J lost 8 bases, and 13 bases lay in between. The CDR3, as DNA: TGTGCCAGCAGCTCAAATCAGGGGCGTACGCAGTATTTT. Protein: CASSSNQGRTQYF.

The chain uses TRBV6-6 and TRBJ2-1; D is perhaps TRBD2 (6 bases). The CDR3 is made up of 15 amino acids. CDR1 MNHNY and CDR2 SVGAGI come from the germline V gene (reference sequence). V was trimmed by 2 bases and J by 6 bases, leaving 14 bases between them. The CDR3 bases are TGTGCCAGCAGTTACCATAGCGGAGGTCCCAATGAGCAGTTCTTC. Amino acid sequence: CASSYHSGGPNEQFF.